A selection of T cell receptor beta chains follows, all from one sample in a study of cytomegalovirus exposure and HLA in healthy donors. Assay used: immunoSEQ multiplex PCR; TCRdb lists only in-frame clones, some missing. Its table records some 200,000 clones. The sequenced sample consisted of PBMCs. Receptors were obtained from a boy between 10 and 17 years old in good health and CMV-seronegative. The CDR3 runs from the conserved cysteine through the conserved F or W. A D gene is named only where the DNA matches it firmly.

D	V	J	CDR3	DNA
TRBD1	TRBV10-3	TRBJ2-5	CAISTLSGQGFQETQYF	TGTGCCATCAGTACCCTGTCGGGACAGGGCTTCCAAGAGACCCAGTACTTC
.	TRBV29-1	TRBJ1-1	CSVGGENTEAFF	TGCAGCGTTGGGGGGGAGAACACTGAAGCTTTCTTT
.	TRBV27	TRBJ2-3	CASRRGPPSTDTQYF	TGTGCCAGCAGACGCGGCCCCCCTAGCACAGATACGCAGTATTTT
TRBD1	TRBV5-1	TRBJ1-2	CASSFRPGQNYGYTF	TGCGCCAGCAGCTTCCGGCCGGGACAGAACTATGGCTACACCTTC
.	TRBV28	TRBJ2-3	CASSQTDTQYF	TGTGCCAGCAGTCAAACAGATACGCAGTATTTT
TRBD2	TRBV15	TRBJ2-7	CATSRTSGLAYEQYF	TGTGCCACCAGCAGGACTAGCGGGCTCGCCTACGAGCAGTACTTC
TRBD2	TRBV20-1	TRBJ2-5	CSAGGEETQYF	TGCAGTGCTGGGGGGGAGGAGACCCAGTACTTC
.	TRBV4-3	TRBJ1-1	CASSPRSRVNTEAFF	TGCGCCAGCAGTCCAAGATCCAGGGTGAACACTGAAGCTTTCTTT
TRBD1	TRBV29-1	TRBJ1-2	CSVEDRTGGLGGYTF	TGCAGCGTTGAGGACAGGACAGGGGGATTGGGTGGCTACACCTTC
.	TRBV2	TRBJ2-3	CASNYGGALTHTQYF	TGTGCCAGCAACTACGGAGGGGCCCTCACACATACGCAGTATTTT
.	TRBV9	TRBJ2-3	CASSVAVADTQYF	TGTGCCAGCAGCGTAGCAGTGGCAGATACGCAGTATTTT
.	TRBV7-3	TRBJ2-1	CASSLNGGEQFF	TGTGCCAGCAGCTTAAATGGGGGCGAGCAGTTCTTC
.	TRBV19	TRBJ2-3	CASSSRPPAGSTDTQYF	TGTGCCAGTAGTTCCAGGCCTCCAGCGGGCAGCACAGATACGCAGTATTTT
.	TRBV4-1	TRBJ2-1	CASSQEGMGLDEQFF	TGCGCCAGCAGCCAGGAGGGAATGGGATTGGATGAGCAGTTCTTC
TRBD1	TRBV5-4	TRBJ2-6	CASSLDRGKANVLTF	TGTGCCAGCAGCTTGGACAGGGGGAAGGCCAACGTCCTGACTTTC
TRBD1	TRBV4-1	TRBJ2-7	CASSQDPRTGGEQYF	TGCGCCAGCAGCCAAGATCCTCGGACAGGTGGCGAGCAGTACTTC
.	TRBV7-8	TRBJ2-1	CASSLPHRENEQFF	TGTGCCAGCAGCTTACCCCACAGGGAGAATGAGCAGTTCTTC
.	TRBV6-5	TRBJ1-2	CASSSSLANGYTF	TGTGCCAGCAGTTCCTCACTCGCAAATGGCTACACCTTC
.	TRBV27	TRBJ1-6	CASSFDRSSSYNSPLHF	TGTGCCAGCAGTTTCGACAGGTCAAGCTCCTATAATTCACCCCTCCACTTT
.	TRBV27	TRBJ2-1	CASVEANEQFF	TGTGCCAGCGTCGAGGCCAATGAGCAGTTCTTC
TRBD2	TRBV7-3	TRBJ2-5	CASSLGLAGNRETQYF	TGTGCCAGCAGCTTAGGGCTAGCGGGGAACCGCGAGACCCAGTACTTC
.	TRBV30	TRBJ1-1	CAWSETRTNTEAFF	TGTGCCTGGAGTGAGACTAGGACGAACACTGAAGCTTTCTTT
TRBD1	TRBV7-8	TRBJ1-4	CASRTGAGEKLFF	TGTGCCAGTAGGACAGGCGCCGGCGAAAAACTGTTTTTT
.	TRBV7-9	TRBJ2-7	CASSLDGQYEQYF	TGTGCCAGCAGCTTAGACGGACAGTACGAGCAGTACTTC
TRBD1	TRBV6-5	TRBJ1-5	CASSKTGEGQPQHF	TGTGCCAGCAGCAAGACAGGGGAAGGGCAGCCCCAGCATTTT
.	TRBV19	TRBJ2-3	CASLSSTDTQYF	TGTGCCAGCCTCTCGAGCACAGATACGCAGTATTTT
.	TRBV7-3	TRBJ2-2	CASSLKRAGELFF	TGTGCCAGCAGCTTAAAGCGTGCCGGGGAGCTGTTTTTT
.	TRBV4-2	TRBJ2-2	CASSQDLLADNTGELFF	TGTGCCAGCAGCCAAGATTTGTTGGCGGATAACACCGGGGAGCTGTTTTTT
TRBD2	TRBV5-4	TRBJ2-5	CASSLTRLAGVQETQYF	TGTGCCAGCAGCTTGACGAGACTAGCGGGGGTCCAAGAGACCCAGTACTTC
TRBD1	TRBV18	TRBJ1-2	CASSDWTGGYYGYTF	TGTGCCAGCTCAGATTGGACAGGGGGTTACTATGGCTACACCTTC
TRBD2	TRBV28	TRBJ2-2	CASTFPEAGVKDTGELFF	TGTGCCAGCACCTTTCCAGAAGCGGGGGTTAAGGACACCGGGGAGCTGTTTTTT
.	TRBV19	TRBJ2-2	CASSISRTVNTGELFF	TGTGCCAGTAGTATTTCTAGGACAGTCAACACCGGGGAGCTGTTTTTT
TRBD1	TRBV6-1	TRBJ2-7	CASSERTGLTYEQYF	TGTGCCAGCAGTGAGCGGACAGGTCTTACCTACGAGCAGTACTTC
TRBD1	TRBV27	TRBJ2-7	CASSFTGTGASYEQYF	TGTGCCAGCAGTTTCACCGGGACAGGGGCAAGTTACGAGCAGTACTTC
.	TRBV4-1	TRBJ1-1	CASSQDLWSNTEAFF	TGCGCCAGCAGCCAAGATTTGTGGAGTAACACTGAAGCTTTCTTT
TRBD2	TRBV19	TRBJ2-7	CASSWGGPYEQYF	TGTGCCAGTAGTTGGGGGGGTCCCTACGAGCAGTACTTC
TRBD1	TRBV28	TRBJ1-1	CASSVQGGIDTEAFF	TGTGCCAGCAGTGTACAGGGGGGAATTGACACTGAAGCTTTCTTT
.	TRBV7-9	TRBJ2-2	CATPRGAKNTGELFF	TGTGCCACCCCCCGGGGGGCCAAAAACACCGGGGAGCTGTTTTTT
TRBD1	TRBV19	TRBJ1-5	CASSLEGASNQPQHF	TGTGCCAGTAGTCTAGAGGGGGCAAGCAATCAGCCCCAGCATTTT
TRBD1	TRBV18	TRBJ2-2	CASSLQQGGEVGELFF	TGTGCCAGCTCACTCCAGCAAGGGGGCGAAGTCGGGGAGCTGTTTTTT
.	TRBV5-1	TRBJ1-2	CASSPGVTATYGYTF	TGCGCCAGCAGCCCGGGGGTCACAGCAACCTATGGCTACACCTTC
.	TRBV2	TRBJ1-3	CASSLLGGHSGNTIYF	TGTGCCAGCAGCCTCCTTGGGGGCCACTCTGGAAACACCATATATTTT
TRBD1	TRBV7-2	TRBJ1-2	CASSLAAGGGYGYTF	TGTGCCAGCAGCTTAGCGGCAGGGGGCGGCTATGGCTACACCTTC
.	TRBV27	TRBJ2-7	CASSFSTGSSYEQYF	TGTGCCAGCAGTTTTTCGACGGGTAGCTCCTACGAGCAGTACTTC
TRBD1	TRBV4-1	TRBJ1-1	CASSRGQGWGTEAFF	TGCGCCAGCAGTCGGGGACAGGGATGGGGCACTGAAGCTTTCTTT
TRBD1	TRBV9	TRBJ2-1	CASSSGQGGEQFF	TGTGCCAGCAGCTCCGGACAGGGTGGTGAGCAGTTCTTC
.	TRBV10-3	TRBJ2-1	CAISRAGPGGSNEQFF	TGTGCCATCAGTCGTGCGGGCCCCGGGGGTTCAAATGAGCAGTTCTTC
TRBD1	TRBV5-4	TRBJ1-5	CAIKTRGSQPQHF	TGTGCCATTAAAACCAGGGGGTCCCAGCCCCAGCATTTT
TRBD2	TRBV2	TRBJ2-1	CASSDALAGGSYNEQFF	TGTGCCAGCAGTGATGCCCTAGCGGGTGGCTCCTACAATGAGCAGTTCTTC
TRBD1	TRBV10-2	TRBJ2-7	CASSSRDSDYEQYF	TGCGCCAGCAGCAGCCGGGACAGTGACTACGAGCAGTACTTC
TRBD1	TRBV4-2	TRBJ1-2	CASSQEQGARDGYTF	TGTGCCAGCAGCCAAGAACAGGGGGCCCGCGATGGCTACACCTTC